These T cell receptor beta chains were read from a single sample in a study of cytomegalovirus exposure and HLA in healthy donors. Assay used: immunoSEQ multiplex PCR; TCRdb lists only in-frame clones, some missing. The data contain under 170,000 clones, more than 75% of them singletons. Sequenced sample: PBMCs. Receptors originate from a human donor in good health. Both conserved end residues are part of each CDR3. D genes are given only for firm matches. Only part of the rows carry a size: once, few, many, or a class if the clone is expanded.

D gene,J gene,clone size,V gene,CDR3 protein,CDR3 DNA
TRBD2,TRBJ2-3,few,TRBV7-6,CASSLSNRLASDTQYF,TGTGCCAGCAGCCTCTCCAATCGACTAGCTTCAGATACGCAGTATTTT
NA,TRBJ1-2,NA,TRBV4-3,CASSQVTSTSNYGYTF,TGCGCCAGCAGCCAGGTGACTAGTACGTCTAACTATGGCTACACCTTC
NA,TRBJ1-1,NA,TRBV19,CASSMRDRNTEAFF,TGTGCCAGTAGTATGAGGGATAGGAACACTGAAGCTTTCTTT
TRBD1,TRBJ1-2,NA,TRBV5-1,CASSLDRGVDGYTF,TGCGCCAGCAGCCTTGACAGGGGGGTCGATGGCTACACCTTC
NA,TRBJ1-3,NA,TRBV25-1,CASRHRVTDTIYF,TGTGCCAGCAGACACAGGGTTACGGACACCATATATTTT
NA,TRBJ2-7,few,TRBV19,CASSIGPTSYEQYF,TGTGCCAGTAGTATAGGTCCCACCAGCTACGAGCAGTACTTC
NA,TRBJ2-3,NA,TRBV2,CASSEEYSLTDTQYF,TGTGCCAGCAGTGAAGAGTACAGCCTCACAGATACGCAGTATTTT
NA,TRBJ1-4,NA,TRBV27,CASSLSWSLNEKLFF,TGTGCCAGCAGTTTATCATGGAGCCTAAATGAAAAACTGTTTTTT
NA,TRBJ1-6,few,TRBV6-1,CASSAGNNSPLHF,TGTGCCAGCAGTGCAGGGAATAATTCACCCCTCCACTTT
TRBD2,TRBJ2-3,NA,TRBV7-6,CASSHRSQRGGASTDTQYF,TGTGCCAGCAGCCACCGGAGTCAGCGGGGGGGAGCCAGCACAGATACGCAGTATTTT
TRBD2,TRBJ2-1,NA,TRBV30,CAWSTSGGTTVPNEQFF,TGTGCCTGGAGTACGAGCGGGGGGACCACGGTCCCAAATGAGCAGTTCTTC
TRBD1,TRBJ2-3,once,TRBV5-1,CASSLDRGDTDTQYF,TGCGCCAGCAGCTTAGACAGGGGGGACACAGATACGCAGTATTTT
TRBD1,TRBJ1-6,NA,TRBV6-4,CASSDSHGQGSSLHF,TGTGCCAGCAGTGACTCCCATGGACAGGGATCATCCCTCCACTTT
TRBD2,TRBJ2-2,once,TRBV28,CASSLSAGVTGELFF,TGTGCCAGCAGTTTATCTGCGGGAGTCACCGGGGAGCTGTTTTTT
TRBD2,TRBJ2-2,NA,TRBV10-3,CAIRSGGNTGELFF,TGTGCCATCAGGAGCGGGGGGAACACCGGGGAGCTGTTTTTT
TRBD2,TRBJ2-2,NA,TRBV9,CASSVTTDDGLAGAWAGELFF,TGTGCCAGCAGCGTGACGACCGACGATGGACTAGCGGGAGCTTGGGCCGGGGAGCTGTTTTTT
TRBD1,TRBJ2-7,NA,TRBV6-6,CASELGQGVFYEQYF,TGTGCCAGTGAGTTAGGACAGGGCGTTTTCTACGAGCAGTACTTC
NA,TRBJ2-1,once,TRBV7-6,CASSLGWGSDNEQFF,TGTGCCAGCAGCTTAGGATGGGGCTCAGACAATGAGCAGTTCTTC
NA,TRBJ2-7,NA,TRBV10-3,CAIRTSDTYEQYF,TGTGCCATACGCACCTCGGACACCTACGAGCAGTACTTC
NA,TRBJ2-5,NA,TRBV7-2,CASRRELAGTQYF,TGTGCCAGCAGACGGGAACTCGCGGGGACCCAGTACTTC
TRBD1,TRBJ1-3,once,TRBV5-1,CASSMGQKTIYF,TGCGCCAGCAGCATGGGACAGAAGACCATATATTTT
TRBD1,TRBJ1-3,NA,TRBV28,CASSPTGEAGNTIYF,TGTGCCAGCAGCCCAACAGGGGAAGCTGGAAACACCATATATTTT
NA,TRBJ1-1,once,TRBV28,CASSLPSLDYLNTEAFF,TGTGCCAGCAGTTTACCATCCCTTGACTACCTGAACACTGAAGCTTTCTTT
NA,TRBJ2-7,NA,TRBV28,CASSSRLLPSYEQYF,TGTGCCAGCAGTTCCCGACTCCTTCCTTCCTACGAGCAGTACTTC
NA,TRBJ1-2,NA,TRBV7-9,CASSSGHTSTVDYGYTF,TGTGCCAGCAGCTCAGGACATACTTCCACGGTGGACTATGGCTACACCTTC
NA,TRBJ2-7,NA,TRBV28,CASSFRYYEQYF,TGTGCCAGCAGTTTTCGTTATTACGAGCAGTACTTC
NA,TRBJ1-4,NA,TRBV28,CASSLVRLKPESNEKLFF,TGTGCCAGCAGTTTGGTCAGGTTGAAACCAGAGAGTAATGAAAAACTGTTTTTT
NA,TRBJ1-4,few,TRBV11-2,CASSLIQGMEKLFF,TGTGCCAGCAGCTTAATTCAGGGAATGGAAAAACTGTTTTTT
NA,TRBJ1-2,NA,TRBV6-1,CASSDKALTNYGYTF,TGTGCCAGCAGTGATAAAGCCCTTACTAACTATGGCTACACCTTC
TRBD1,TRBJ1-2,NA,TRBV27,CASSFGQGGDGYTF,TGTGCCAGCAGTTTTGGACAGGGAGGGGATGGCTACACCTTC
NA,TRBJ2-3,once,TRBV7-9,CASSLAGADTQYF,TGTGCCAGCAGCTTAGCCGGGGCAGATACGCAGTATTTT
NA,TRBJ1-2,NA,TRBV11-2,CASSLGGGEGYTF,TGTGCCAGCAGCTTAGGAGGGGGGGAAGGCTACACCTTC
NA,TRBJ2-7,NA,TRBV15,CATSGGTPPYEQYF,TGTGCCACCAGCGGGGGGACTCCACCCTACGAGCAGTACTTC
TRBD2,TRBJ2-3,NA,TRBV6-6,CASSYAGGLGDTQYF,TGTGCCAGCAGTTACGCGGGAGGGCTCGGAGATACGCAGTATTTT
NA,TRBJ1-1,once,TRBV11-2,CASSIPNTGSTEAFF,TGTGCCAGCAGCATTCCCAATACAGGGAGCACTGAAGCTTTCTTT
TRBD1,TRBJ1-5,NA,TRBV16,CASSQSGTGAGQPQHF,TGTGCCAGCAGCCAATCGGGGACAGGGGCTGGTCAGCCCCAGCATTTT